Listed below are T cell receptor beta chains from one sample, sequenced in a study of OX40 agonist ivuxolimab in advanced cancers. Clones were sequenced by immunoSEQ multiplex PCR, and TCRdb holds only the in-frame ones, with some missing. The table shows some 98,000 clones, with approximately 93% occurring only once. Sequenced here: CD4+ or CD8+ T cells sorted from blood, sampled in a trial of the OX40 agonist ivuxolimab. Receptors were obtained from an adult with an advanced solid tumor such as melanoma, head and neck, liver or kidney cancer. CDR3s include the opening cysteine and the closing phenylalanine or tryptophan. The D gene is left open where the match is weak. Not every row has a clone size; where given, it reads once, few, many or a size class.

abundance	v_gene	d_gene	j_gene	CDR3nt	CDR3aa
.	TRBV19	.	TRBJ1-2	TGTGCCAGTAGTATAGGGACAAACTATGGCTACACCTTC	CASSIGTNYGYTF
.	TRBV5-1	.	TRBJ2-1	TGCGCCAGCAGCAAACAGGACCCTATACTCGACAATGAGCAGTTCTTC	CASSKQDPILDNEQFF
.	TRBV4-1	TRBD2	TRBJ2-2	TGCGCCAGCAGCCAATTAGCTAGCGGGAGGGCGAACACCGGGGAGCTGTTTTTT	CASSQLASGRANTGELFF
.	TRBV11-3	.	TRBJ2-6	TGTGCCAGCCGCACGGGTAGCTCTGGGGCCAACGTCCTGACTTTC	CASRTGSSGANVLTF
.	TRBV30	.	TRBJ1-5	TGTGCCTGGAGCCGGAGCCACTACGATCAGCCCCAGCATTTT	CAWSRSHYDQPQHF
.	TRBV19	TRBD2	TRBJ2-4	TGTGCCAGTAGTATAGGGGGGTCTAGCGGGAGTAACATTCAGTACTTC	CASSIGGSSGSNIQYF
.	TRBV6-1	.	TRBJ1-2	TGTGCCAGCAGGTTGGACGGACTAAACTATGGCTACACCTTC	CASRLDGLNYGYTF
few	TRBV7-8	TRBD1	TRBJ1-2	TGTGCCAGCAGAGATGACAGGGGAGGTAGCTATGGCTACACCTTC	CASRDDRGGSYGYTF
.	TRBV7-9	.	TRBJ2-2	TGTGCCAGCAGCTTTGCCGGGGAGCTGTTTTTT	CASSFAGELFF
.	TRBV2	TRBD1	TRBJ1-6	TGTGCCAGCAGGGACAGGGGTATACATTCACCCCTCCACTTT	CASRDRGIHSPLHF
.	TRBV5-1	TRBD2	TRBJ2-3	TGCGCCAGCAGCTTGGCCCCAGCGGGGGACCCTAGCACAGATACGCAGTATTTT	CASSLAPAGDPSTDTQYF
few	TRBV28	TRBD1	TRBJ1-5	TGTGCCAGCAACCCGGACAGGCCCTGGCAAGACGATAGCAATCAGCCCCAGCATTTT	CASNPDRPWQDDSNQPQHF
.	TRBV14	TRBD1	TRBJ1-1	TGTGCCAGCAGAAACTTGAGACAGGGGGCTAAAGCTTTCTTT	CASRNLRQGAKAFF
.	TRBV6-5	.	TRBJ1-2	TGTGCCAGCAGTTACTCGAGTGGGTCGGGCTATGGCTACACCTTC	CASSYSSGSGYGYTF
.	TRBV12-5	.	TRBJ1-1	TGTGCTAGTGGTTCCACGATAGGGGGCACTGAAGCTTTCTTT	CASGSTIGGTEAFF
.	TRBV28	.	TRBJ2-7	TGTGCCAGCAGTTTGAGGGATTTTTTTAGGGCCTACGAGCAGTACTTC	CASSLRDFFRAYEQYF
.	TRBV6-5	.	TRBJ1-1	TGTGCCAGCAGTTACTGGGAGAGACTGAACACTGAAGCTTTCTTT	CASSYWERLNTEAFF
.	TRBV5-1	TRBD1	TRBJ2-1	TGCGCCAGCAGCCCCTGGGACAGGGGATACAATGAGCAGTTCTTC	CASSPWDRGYNEQFF
.	TRBV19	TRBD1	TRBJ1-2	TGTGCCAGTAGTATCGACAGGGTCTATGGCTACACCTTC	CASSIDRVYGYTF
.	TRBV7-3	.	TRBJ2-5	TGTGCCAGCAGCCGCCCCGGCGAGACCCAGTACTTC	CASSRPGETQYF
.	TRBV6-1	.	TRBJ2-2	TGTGCCAGCAGTACCACCGGGGAGCTGTTTTTT	CASSTTGELFF
few	TRBV12-5	.	TRBJ1-1	TGTGCTAGTGGCACAATCGGACAGACTGAAGCTTTCTTT	CASGTIGQTEAFF
.	TRBV2	.	TRBJ2-1	TGTGCCAGCCAACAGTACAATGAGCAGTTCTTC	CASQQYNEQFF
.	TRBV6-5	.	TRBJ1-5	TGTGCCAGCAGTGGCAATGGGCCCAATCAGCCCCAGCATTTT	CASSGNGPNQPQHF
.	TRBV25-1	.	TRBJ2-3	TGTGCCAGCAGTGATTTCACGGGCGACACAGATACGCAGTATTTT	CASSDFTGDTDTQYF
.	TRBV30	.	TRBJ1-3	TGTGCCTGGAGTGTACTGGGGGCTGGAAACACCATATATTTT	CAWSVLGAGNTIYF
.	TRBV5-1	.	TRBJ2-1	TGCGCCAGCAGCTTGGGCGGCGGGGACTACAATGAGCAGTTCTTC	CASSLGGGDYNEQFF
.	TRBV10-3	TRBD1	TRBJ2-3	TGTGCCATCAGTGATCCCGACAGGGTCGATACGCAGTATTTT	CAISDPDRVDTQYF
.	TRBV6-5	TRBD1	TRBJ1-2	TGTGCCAGCAGTACCGGGACAGGGATCGGCTACACCTTC	CASSTGTGIGYTF
.	TRBV5-5	.	TRBJ2-1	TGTGCCAGCAGCTTGGACGCCTACAATGAGCAGTTCTTC	CASSLDAYNEQFF
.	TRBV28	TRBD2	TRBJ2-5	TGTGCCGCGCAGCGGGGGGGGTACCAAGAGACCCAGTACTTC	CAAQRGGYQETQYF
.	TRBV4-2	TRBD2	TRBJ2-3	TGTGCCAGCAGCCAAGGTGGGACTAGCGGGAGACTTCCCTCGCAGTATTTT	CASSQGGTSGRLPSQYF
.	TRBV5-1	.	TRBJ2-1	TGCGCCAGCAGCTTGGTTGGGAACTCCTACAATGAGCAGTTCTTC	CASSLVGNSYNEQFF
.	TRBV7-5	.	TRBJ2-7	TGTGCCAGAAGCTTAACGTCCCTAGCGGGGTGCCCCTCCTACGAGCAGTACTTC	CARSLTSLAGCPSYEQYF
.	TRBV5-1	.	TRBJ2-1	TGCGCCAGCAGCAGGGGACTGCTAGAGCAGTTCTTC	CASSRGLLEQFF
.	TRBV20-1	.	TRBJ2-3	TGCAGTGCTAGATCTCAGGATACGCAGTATTTT	CSARSQDTQYF
.	TRBV25-1	.	TRBJ1-1	TGTGCCAGCAGTGAATTGACCTCTCGGGTGAGCACTGAAGCTTTCTTT	CASSELTSRVSTEAFF
.	TRBV7-9	TRBD1	TRBJ1-6	TGTGCCAGCAGCTCGGGACAGCCTAATTCACCCCTCCACTTT	CASSSGQPNSPLHF
.	TRBV2	.	TRBJ1-5	TGTGCCAGCAGTGCGAGCAGGGAAATGTATCAGCCCCAGCATTTT	CASSASREMYQPQHF
.	TRBV7-2	TRBD2	TRBJ2-1	TGTGCCAGCAGCGTTACTAGCGGGACCTACAATGAGCAGTTCTTC	CASSVTSGTYNEQFF
.	TRBV4-3	.	TRBJ2-1	TGCGCCAGCAGCCGGGGAGTTCCATACAATGAGCAGTTCTTC	CASSRGVPYNEQFF
once	TRBV7-2	TRBD1	TRBJ1-6	TGTGCCAGCGGACCGACCAGGGGGGGCATCTCCTATAATTCACCCCTCCACTTT	CASGPTRGGISYNSPLHF
.	TRBV28	.	TRBJ1-2	TGTGCCAGCAGCCTCTCGGTGGGGGGCCATGGCTACACCTTC	CASSLSVGGHGYTF
.	TRBV29-1	.	TRBJ1-1	TGCAGCGTTGAAGGGGGTTGGACTGAAGCTTTCTTT	CSVEGGWTEAFF
.	TRBV5-1	.	TRBJ1-1	TGCGCCAGCAGCTTGTCCCGAAACACTGAAGCTTTCTTT	CASSLSRNTEAFF